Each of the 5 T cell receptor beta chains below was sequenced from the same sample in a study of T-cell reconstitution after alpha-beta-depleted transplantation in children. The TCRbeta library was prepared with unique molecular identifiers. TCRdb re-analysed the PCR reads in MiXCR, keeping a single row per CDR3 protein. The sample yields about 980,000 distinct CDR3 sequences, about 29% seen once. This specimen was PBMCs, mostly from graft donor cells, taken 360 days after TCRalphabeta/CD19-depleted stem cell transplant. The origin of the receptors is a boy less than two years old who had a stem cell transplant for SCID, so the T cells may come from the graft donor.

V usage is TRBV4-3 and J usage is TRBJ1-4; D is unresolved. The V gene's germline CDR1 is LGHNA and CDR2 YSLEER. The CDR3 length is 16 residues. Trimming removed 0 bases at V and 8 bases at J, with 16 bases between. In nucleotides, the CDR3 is TGCGCCAGCAGCCAAGATCGCGGGCCCGGTGACGAAAAACTGTTTTTT. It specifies CASSQDRGPGDEKLFF.

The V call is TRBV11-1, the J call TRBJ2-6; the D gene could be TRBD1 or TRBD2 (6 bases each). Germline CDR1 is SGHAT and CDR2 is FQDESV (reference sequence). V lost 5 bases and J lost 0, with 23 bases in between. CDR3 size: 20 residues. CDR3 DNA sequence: TGTGCCAGCAGCGCGGGACAAGGGATGGGGTTGCGCTCTGGGGCCAACGTCCTGACTTTC. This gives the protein CASSAGQGMGLRSGANVLTF.

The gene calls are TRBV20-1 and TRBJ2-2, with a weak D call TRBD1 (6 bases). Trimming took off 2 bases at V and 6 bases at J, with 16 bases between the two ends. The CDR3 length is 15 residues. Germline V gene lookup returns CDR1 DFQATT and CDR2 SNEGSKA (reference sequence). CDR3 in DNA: TGCAGTGCTAGAAGGACAGCCGCATATCCCGGGGAGCTGTTTTTT. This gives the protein CSARRTAAYPGELFF.

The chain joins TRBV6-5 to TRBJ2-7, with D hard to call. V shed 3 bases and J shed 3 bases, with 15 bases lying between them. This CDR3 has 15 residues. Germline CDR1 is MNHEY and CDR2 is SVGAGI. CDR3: CASSYHKGRDYEQYF. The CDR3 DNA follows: TGTGCCAGCAGTTATCACAAAGGTAGAGACTACGAGCAGTACTTC.

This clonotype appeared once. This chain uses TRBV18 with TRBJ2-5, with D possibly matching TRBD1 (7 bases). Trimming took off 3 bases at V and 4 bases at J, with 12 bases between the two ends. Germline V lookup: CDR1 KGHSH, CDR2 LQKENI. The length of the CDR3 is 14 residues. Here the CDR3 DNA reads TGTGCCAGCTCACCTCTTCAGGGGGGAGAGACCCAGTACTTC. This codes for CASSPLQGGETQYF.